The entry below describes one T cell receptor beta chain. This clone was observed at least ten times. Its antigen target is currently unknown. The record has no base qualities; no much larger clone is one base away. These data come from a study of CD8+ T cells in alopecia areata (dated by TCRdb to between 2018 and 2020). Notes on the research overall: High-throughput TCRbeta sequencing was used to examine T cell clonal expansion in alopecia areata in both the C3H/HeJ mouse model and human patients. Human TCRbeta sequencing covered scalp tissue and sorted CD4+ and CD8+ peripheral blood T cells from patchy and totalis/universalis alopecia areata patients and healthy controls. Clonality in the scalp was compared among normal scalp (n=4), patchy alopecia areata scalp (n=8), and alopecia totalis/universalis scalp (n=8). RNA was extracted with the PAXgene miRNA kit for fixed scalp, the miRNeasy kit for PBMCs, and the RNeasy kit for mouse skin. TCRbeta CDR3 regions were amplified by immunoSEQ multiplex PCR using 35 Vbeta forward and 13 Jbeta reverse primers.

Lesional scalp punch biopsies and peripheral blood were obtained from alopecia areata patients. After PBMCs were isolated by density centrifugation and stained for CD3, CD4 and CD8, a FACSAria was used to sort CD4+ and CD8+ T cells. Alopecia areata patients who were not treated were recruited through a multicenter biomarker study. For a few biomarker-study patients, blood CD8+ T cells were further sorted into NKG2D-low and NKG2D-high fractions. The method was the immunoSEQ multiplex PCR assay. RNA was extracted from all samples and reverse transcribed into cDNA, which served as template for TCR sequencing. First-strand cDNA was synthesized using SuperScript III with a 2:1 mix of oligo-dT and random hexamers. A synthetic immune receptor repertoire was used to assess amplification bias, and residual bias was removed computationally. On the authors' methods: Raw reads were preprocessed for error removal, and CDR3 was defined according to IMGT conventions as running from the conserved cysteine to phenylalanine. To get clonality, Shannon entropy was normalized by log2 of the number of productive unique TCRs and the result was subtracted from 1. Whether scalp clones were CD4 or CD8 was inferred by matching scalp TCRbeta sequences against CD4 and CD8 repertoires sorted from blood. Entries here come from immuneACCESS through TCRdb and include only in-frame sequences with V and J called. Some clones fail to appear in such tables; in the studies checked, an unresolved V gene covers under half of the shortfall, and the cause of the remainder is unknown. V, J and clone size reflect that table, while D and trimming were determined from the DNA. The sample table lists fewer than 70,000 clones, 44% of them with a count of one. Around 54% of the sample rests with the top ten.

The germline V gene (reference sequence) provides CDR1 LNHDA and CDR2 SQIVND. The CDR3 measures 15 amino acids from cysteine to phenylalanine. Only the CDR3 DNA stays, 45 bases, in frame from base 1. At the junction V is shortened by 2 bases and J by 0 bases, with 9 bases in between. The investigation overall reported the following: Compared with normal scalp, lesional scalp had higher clonality and more expanded CD8+ clones, particularly in alopecia totalis/universalis, a pattern that suggests antigenic drive. Shared TCR sequences between patients were less evident than in mice, which may be partly attributable to HLA diversity in the patient population. Resident alphabeta T cells in normal human skin are also sequenced, complicating scalp TCR repertoire analysis, unlike mouse skin dominated by gammadelta T cells.

This clonotype was obtained from a human donor with alopecia areata. Material: NKG2D-low CD8+ T cells sorted from blood. The sample's cell subset or site label, in plain terms: sorted CD8+ NKG2D-low blood T cells. This chain is built from TRBV19 and TRBJ2-3; confidence is insufficient to name the D gene. The DNA reads TGTGCCAGTAGTATATCTCCAGCCAGCACAGATACGCAGTATTTT. This gives the protein CASSISPASTDTQYF.